A single sample gave rise to the 9 T cell receptor beta chains below, sequenced in a study of blood T cell repertoires in COVID-19. Clones were read by immunoSEQ multiplex PCR, and TCRdb kept only the in-frame ones, dropping some. The table shows 250,000 to 300,000 clones, with around 90% occurring only once. The sequencing input was peripheral blood. These receptors all stem from a woman in her forties or fifties who had recovered from COVID-19.

V usage is TRBV2 and J usage is TRBJ1-6; TRBD1 matches 7 bases. This CDR3 comprises 15 residues. V was pared by 7 bases and J by 9 bases, with 12 bases of the junction left unmatched. Germline CDR1 and CDR2: SNHLY and FYNNEI. DNA of the CDR3: TGTGCCAGCACCCGGGCGGCAGGGGGTGGTTCACCCCTCCACTTT. Its protein is CASTRAAGGGSPLHF.

The gene calls are TRBV28 and TRBJ1-1, with 7 bases lining up with TRBD1. V trimming: 8 bases; J trimming: 0 bases; junction bases outside the gene matches: 9. CDR3 length: 15 residues. Germline lookup yields CDR1 MDHEN and CDR2 SYDVKM. In nucleotides, the CDR3 is TGTGCCAGCTGCTTATTACAGGGGATGAACACTGAAGCTTTCTTT. It encodes CASCLLQGMNTEAFF.

The chain has TRBV28 and TRBJ2-7; D is ambiguous. The V gene's germline CDR1 is MDHEN and CDR2 SYDVKM. The CDR3 sequence is 12 residues long. V was shortened by 5 bases and J by 3 bases, with 8 bases between the two germline ends. CDR3 residues: CASSDTVYEQYF. The CDR3 region has the DNA TGTGCCAGCAGTGACACCGTCTACGAGCAGTACTTC. Drawing the rest from reference TRBV28 and TRBJ2-7, the complete variable domain is DVKVTQSSRYLVKRTGEKVFLECVQDMDHENMFWYRQDPGLGLRLIYFSYDVKMKEKGDIPEGYSVSREKKERFSLILESASTNQTSMYLCASSDTVYEQYFGPGTRLTVT.

The genes are TRBV4-2 and TRBJ1-6; maybe TRBD1 (5 bases). The CDR3 has 15 amino acids. Germline V gene lookup returns CDR1 LGHNA and CDR2 YNFKEQ. V was clipped by 0 bases and J by 5 bases, with 8 bases between them. The CDR3 bases are TGTGCCAGCAGCCAAGAACGACAGAATAATTCACCCCTCCACTTT. This sequence encodes CASSQERQNNSPLHF.

The chain recombines TRBV9 with TRBJ2-3, with a possible D match to TRBD2 (6 bases). CDR3 size: 16 residues. V was clipped by 3 bases and J by 0 bases, with 14 bases between them. CDR1 and CDR2 (germline): SGDLS, YYNGEE. The CDR3 spells CASSGRTTVSTDTQYF. For the CDR3, the DNA is TGTGCCAGCAGCGGTCGGACTACGGTCAGCACAGATACGCAGTATTTT.

CDR3 nucleotide sequence: TGTGCCAGCAGTGAATTTAGGACTAGCGCAACAGATACGCAGTATTTT. Its protein is CASSEFRTSATDTQYF. The V and J genes are TRBV2 and TRBJ2-3; 9 bases are a match to TRBD2. V lost 2 bases and J lost 3; bases outside the gene matches: 6. The CDR3 runs 16 residues. From germline, CDR1 is SNHLY and CDR2 FYNNEI.

The gene calls are TRBV15 and TRBJ1-1; a possible D gene is TRBD1 (6 bases). V shed 2 bases and J shed 4 bases, with 11 bases lying between them. Germline V gene lookup returns CDR1 LNHNV and CDR2 YYDKDF (reference sequence). CDR3 length equals 14 residues. The CDR3 loop reads CATSRRTGLTEAFF. The CDR3 DNA reads as TGTGCCACCAGCAGACGAACAGGGCTCACTGAAGCTTTCTTT.

The chain joins TRBV4-3 to TRBJ2-1, with 11 bases identical to TRBD2. The CDR3 runs 20 residues. Looked up from germline, CDR1 is LGHNA and CDR2 is YSLEER. The junction had 15 bases not matched to a gene; V was cut back by 4 bases and J by 1 base. The CDR3: CASSRQTSGEAFSSYNEQFF. The DNA of the CDR3 is TGCGCCAGCAGCCGCCAGACTAGCGGGGAGGCGTTTAGTTCCTACAATGAGCAGTTCTTC.

The rearrangement joins TRBV10-2 to TRBJ1-1; tentative D call: TRBD1 (6 bases). V lost 8 bases and J 0 bases, leaving 16 bases between the germline ends. CDR1 is WSHSY and CDR2 is SAAADI in the germline V gene. CDR3 length equals 15 residues. CDR3 in DNA: TGCGCCAGCCTAGTAGGGGGGGATATGAACACTGAAGCTTTCTTT. Encoded protein: CASLVGGDMNTEAFF.